This T cell receptor beta chain was observed in a study of T cells in Graves' hyperthyroidism and ophthalmopathy. Overall study findings and caveats: Ophthalmopathy, as predicted by the model, came a median about seven months after the prediction.

Regarding this clonotype: Its matching antigen is unknown.

Amplification of TCR beta CDR3 regions used RNA as the template. Primed by the HTBI set, a first-round RT-PCR was run on the TCR CDR3. TCRdb recomputed calls from the multiplex PCR reads with MiXCR, one row per CDR3 protein. The sample contains roughly 720,000 distinct CDR3 sequences, around a sixth of which appear only once. Germline loops: CDR1 MNHNS, CDR2 SASEGT. The CDR3 is 12 residues long. Trimming cost V 8 bases and J 2 bases; bases outside gene matches: 0. The chain joins TRBV6-1 to TRBJ1-5, with 7 positions matching TRBD1. This TCR came from a man aged 50 to 59 with Graves' hyperthyroidism. Sequenced sample: blood. CDR3 in DNA: TGTGCCAGCGACAGGGGCAATCAGCCCCAGCATTTT. Its translation is CASDRGNQPQHF.